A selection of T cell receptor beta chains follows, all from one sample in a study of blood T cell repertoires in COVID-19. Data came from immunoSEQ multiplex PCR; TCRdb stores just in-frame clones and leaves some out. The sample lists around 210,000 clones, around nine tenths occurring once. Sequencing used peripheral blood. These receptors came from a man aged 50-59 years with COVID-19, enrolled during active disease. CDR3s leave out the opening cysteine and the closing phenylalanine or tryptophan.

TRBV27,ASSPGLATDTQY
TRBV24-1,ATSDRGEAGGADTQY
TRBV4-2,ASSQDRLANEQF
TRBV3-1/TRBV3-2,ASSHLCGLCGNTIY
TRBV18,ASSLTGQDNTGELF
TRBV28,ASRPIRGGNEKLF
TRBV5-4,ASSLWASGSTGELF
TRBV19,ASSHPVLLRNSGANVLT
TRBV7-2,ASSFGQGQFSYEQY
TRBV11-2,ASSIHDSAPYNEQF
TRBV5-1,ASSLVRTSGGTNNEQF
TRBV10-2,ASRLERETQY
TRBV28,ASDNLGQALNQPQH
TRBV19,ASSIPWQDSYEQY
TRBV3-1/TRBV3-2,ASSQGASNQPQH
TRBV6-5,ASSYSGGSYNEQF
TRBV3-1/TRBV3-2,ASSWRVPGQGSTNEKLF
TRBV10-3,AISESGGGTGELF
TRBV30,AWSTGVGYT
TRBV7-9,ASSPKTGGPPEAF
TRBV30,AWSDGGLGYT
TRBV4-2,ASSQERQGYEQF
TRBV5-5,ASSSLQGRGEKLF
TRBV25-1,ASSDGLGHLSGNTIY
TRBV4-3,ASSYQSGQGGDTQY
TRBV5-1,ASTLSTGTSYEQY
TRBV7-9,ASSIQGTQETQY
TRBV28,ASSPRSSSYNSPLH
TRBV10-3,AIRTGGANTEAF
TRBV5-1,ASSLGSGQYEQY
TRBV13,ASSLSYEQY
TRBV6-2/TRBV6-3,ASSRGQRQNEKLF
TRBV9,ASSVGGGSTGNTIY
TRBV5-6,ASSFWPGGYEQY
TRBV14,ASSQDRGELF
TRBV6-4,ASAWEDGDSPLH
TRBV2,ASSEGWQGGNEQY
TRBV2,ASSEPYRENWYEQY
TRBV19,ASNRGRNTEAF
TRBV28,ASTSFYEQY
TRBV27,ASSFAGTTNYGYT
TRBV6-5,ASSLTALSSPLH
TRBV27,ASSGLTGGLEAF
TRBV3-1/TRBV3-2,ASSRLPEETQY
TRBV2,ASSAGQGVLPPLH
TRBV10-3,AIGQGDQPQH
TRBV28,ASSNPRDPWTGELF
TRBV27,ASSLGQGKEETQY
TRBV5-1,ASSSTSGSRYEQY
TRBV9,ASSVASGPYNEQF
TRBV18,ASSHGGGSEQY
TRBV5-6,ASTTAGGLQETQY
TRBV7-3,ASSPGLAGAGDTQY